This T cell receptor (beta chain) appears in the sequencing data of a study of T cell responses to AZD1222 COVID-19 vaccine. As for the study in general: Whether given at about 4 or about 12 weeks, second doses were pooled.

From germline, CDR1 is SEHNR and CDR2 FQNEAQ (reference sequence). V was pared by 3 bases and J by 0 bases, with 12 bases between. CDR3 length: 16 amino acids. About this clone: Its cognate antigen is unknown.

Sequenced by immunoSEQ multiplex PCR; TCRdb stores in-frame clones only, minus some. The table has under 150,000 clones, 70% to 90% seen once. Whole-study findings and limits: Targets within unmutated variant regions were reportedly found for nearly half of spike-specific TCRs. It should be noted that donors were predominantly white British and more often female, and clonal diversity was possibly underestimated. Spike-specific TCR breadth and depth went up after people got two AZD1222 doses.

The sequence came from an adult in good health. V is TRBV7-9 and J is TRBJ1-3; D is uncertain. The sequenced sample was peripheral blood, obtained on day 0 of AZD1222 vaccination. The CDR3 protein is CASSLAGLFSGNTIYF. CDR3 nucleotide sequence: TGTGCCAGCAGCTTGGCCGGACTCTTCTCTGGAAACACCATATATTTT.